The 2 T cell receptor beta chains listed next were all sequenced from one sample in a study of blood T cell repertoires in COVID-19. Generated by immunoSEQ multiplex PCR, the TCRdb table keeps only in-frame clones and is missing some. Among under 300,000 clones listed, roughly 89% were seen once. The sequencing input was peripheral blood. The receptors were sampled from a man aged 25-45 years who had recovered from COVID-19.

This rearrangement joins TRBV14 to TRBJ1-4; 7 bases agree with TRBD1. J lost 0 bases, V lost 5 bases, and 6 bases had no gene match. This CDR3 comprises 16 residues. The V gene's germline CDR1 is SGHDN and CDR2 FVKESK. This chain's CDR3 is CASSSWTGPTNEKLFF. Here the CDR3 DNA reads TGTGCCAGCAGCTCCTGGACAGGTCCAACTAATGAAAAACTGTTTTTT.

The chain links TRBV4-1 to TRBJ2-7, with 8 bases identical to TRBD2. Losses at the gene ends were 2 bases for V and 2 bases for J; bases not matched to a gene: 11. The germline V gene encodes CDR1 MGHRA and CDR2 YSYEKL. The CDR3 consists of 17 residues. The CDR3 reads CASSQSLAGFVAYEQYF. The CDR3 coding sequence is TGCGCCAGCAGCCAATCGTTAGCGGGGTTCGTGGCCTACGAGCAGTACTTC.